This TCR beta chain was sequenced in a study of T-cell reconstitution after alpha-beta-depleted transplantation in children. Study-level findings and limits: T cells produced anew were the main source of T-cell counts and diversity one year after transplant. At day 60, the high TCRbeta diversity found in some patients originated from recipient T cells and thymic progenitors that had survived. About two months after transplant, alpha-beta T cells reportedly came from several hundred expanded graft clones.

CDR3 length: 12 residues. The V gene's germline CDR1 is DFQATT and CDR2 SNEGSKA (reference sequence). V lost 3 bases, J lost 9 bases, and 12 bases lay in between. Unique molecular identifiers were built into the TCRbeta library. Using its own MiXCR run on the PCR reads, TCRdb lists one record per CDR3 protein. The sample yields around 700,000 distinct CDR3 sequences, around 13% seen once. Many counts were recorded for this clonotype. The antigen remains unidentified. The chain is built from TRBV20-1 and TRBJ2-1, with D possibly TRBD2 on 6 matching bases. The TCR comes from a girl aged 2 to 9 with congenital amegakaryocytic thrombocytopenia, due to receive a stem cell transplant. The sample consisted of PBMCs, taken before TCRalphabeta/CD19-depleted stem cell transplant. CDR3 region: CSASSRGSEQFF. CDR3 in DNA: TGCAGTGCTAGTTCCCGGGGGAGTGAGCAGTTCTTC.